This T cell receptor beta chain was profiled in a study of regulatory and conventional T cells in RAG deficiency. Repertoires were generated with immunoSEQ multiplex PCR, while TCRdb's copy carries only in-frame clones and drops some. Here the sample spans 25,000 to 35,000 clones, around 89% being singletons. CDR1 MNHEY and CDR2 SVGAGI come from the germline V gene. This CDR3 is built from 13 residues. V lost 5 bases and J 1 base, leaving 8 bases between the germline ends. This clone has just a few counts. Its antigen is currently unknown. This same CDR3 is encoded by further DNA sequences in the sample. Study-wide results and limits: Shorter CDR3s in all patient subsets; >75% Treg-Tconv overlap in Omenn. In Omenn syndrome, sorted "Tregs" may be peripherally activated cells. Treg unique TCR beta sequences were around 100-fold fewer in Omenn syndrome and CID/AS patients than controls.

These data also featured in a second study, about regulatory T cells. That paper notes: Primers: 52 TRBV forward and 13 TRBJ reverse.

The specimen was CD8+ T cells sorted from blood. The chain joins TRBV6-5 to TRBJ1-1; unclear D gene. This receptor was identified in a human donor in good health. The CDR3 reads CASSERENTEAFF. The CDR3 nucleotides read TGTGCCAGCAGTGAGCGGGAGAACACTGAAGCTTTCTTT.